The 5 T cell receptor beta chains given below trace back to one sample, sequenced in a study of CD8+ T cells in alopecia areata. After isolation, RNA underwent reverse transcription to generate cDNA as the sequencing template. The data were produced by immunoSEQ multiplex PCR, yet TCRdb's version contains in-frame clones alone and is incomplete. The table has approximately 280,000 clones, roughly 64% seen once. Documented treatment: oral pan-JAK inhibitor, 5-10 mg twice daily. The sequencing here drew on CD4+ T cells sorted from blood, taken at week 24, from a patient treated with tofacitinib. These receptor sequences come from a human donor with alopecia areata.

This clone came up a few times. Its ends do not fully match the called genes, so a read error is possible. The chain links TRBV15 to TRBJ2-4; weak D call: TRBD2 (5 bases). There are 13 residues in the CDR3. The germline gives CDR1 LNHNV, CDR2 YYDKDF (reference sequence). The CDR3 DNA reads TGTGCCACCAGCAGAGATCGAGGGCCGCGGCGATTCTTC. Translating gives CATSRDRGPRRFF.

This sequence joins TRBV7-2 and TRBJ2-3; D perhaps matches TRBD2 (5 bases). The germline CDR1 and CDR2 sequences are SGHTA and FQGNSA. The CDR3 length is 16 residues. The germline V and J ends were trimmed by 5 bases and 2 bases, with 17 bases remaining between them. The CDR3 DNA follows: TGTGCCAGCAGCCTGCGTGAGGGTCCTTTCACAGATACGCAGTATTTT. Its protein product is CASSLREGPFTDTQYF.

The table lists this clone with a few counts. The chain links TRBV10-3 to TRBJ2-7; D remains unclear. Germline values: CDR1 ENHRY, CDR2 SYGVKD. This CDR3 region has 15 residues. V gave up 3 bases and J gave up 3 bases, with 15 bases separating them. The CDR3 is CAISDQITFVYEQYF. In nucleotides, the CDR3 is TGTGCCATCAGTGACCAGATTACCTTCGTCTACGAGCAGTACTTC.

In its sample, this clone was seen a few times. The chain is built from TRBV30 and TRBJ1-2, with D possibly being TRBD1 (5 bases). Trimming pared 5 bases from V and 4 bases from J, leaving 17 bases between. CDR3 length: 14 residues. Germline CDR1 is GTSNPN and CDR2 is SVGIG (reference sequence). The CDR3 coding sequence is TGTGCCTGGGGTGAGGGGCAGTCCAGCTATGGCTACACCTTC. Translating gives CAWGEGQSSYGYTF.

The chain combines TRBV6-5 with TRBJ1-2, with 7 bases that match TRBD1. CDR1 MNHEY and CDR2 SVGAGI come from the germline V gene. V shed 0 bases, J shed 8 bases, and the junction held 9 bases outside the gene matches. The CDR3 spans 15 residues. CDR3 sequence reads: CASSYSNRGGGGYTF. The CDR3 nucleotides read TGTGCCAGCAGTTACTCTAACAGGGGCGGAGGGGGCTACACCTTC.